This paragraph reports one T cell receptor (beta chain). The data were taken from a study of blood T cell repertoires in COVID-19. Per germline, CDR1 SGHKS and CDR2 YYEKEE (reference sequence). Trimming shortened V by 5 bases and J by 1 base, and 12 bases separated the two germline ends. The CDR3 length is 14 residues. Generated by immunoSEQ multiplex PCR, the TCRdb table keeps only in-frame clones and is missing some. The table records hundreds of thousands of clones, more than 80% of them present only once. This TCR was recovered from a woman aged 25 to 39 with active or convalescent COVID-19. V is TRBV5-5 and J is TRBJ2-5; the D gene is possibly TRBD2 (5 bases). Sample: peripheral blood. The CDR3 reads CASRHGLLQETQYF. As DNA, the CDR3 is TGTGCCAGCAGACACGGACTGCTCCAAGAGACCCAGTACTTC.